The sequence of this T cell receptor beta chain was determined in a study of blood T cell repertoires in COVID-19. Original methodology: Cell counts per sample came from amplifying reference gene primers. Clones were read by immunoSEQ multiplex PCR, and TCRdb kept only the in-frame ones, dropping some. The V and J calls and clone size were taken over from that table, and D and trimming were inferred from the DNA. The sample has a few hundred thousand clones, over 75% seen once. This CDR3 has 18 amino acids. The junction had 20 bases not matched to a gene; V was cut back by 5 bases and J by 10 bases. Germline CDR1 reads SGHAT; CDR2 reads FQNNGV.

This sequence joins TRBV11-2 and TRBJ1-1; 12 nucleotides match TRBD1. The clonotype originates from a woman in her twenties or thirties with acute or convalescent COVID-19. Sequenced: peripheral blood. The chain's CDR3 is CASSLTKGTGGPTRRAFF. CDR3 sequence (DNA): TGTGCCAGCAGCCTCACAAAGGGGACAGGGGGCCCGACGCGACGAGCTTTCTTT.